These T cell receptor beta chains were read from a single sample in a study of T cells in localized non-small cell lung cancer. The assay was immunoSEQ multiplex PCR, and TCRdb's table has in-frame clones only and misses some. The sample lists 100,000 to 150,000 clones, 89% seen once, with over 1.5% in the top ten. The material was peripheral blood, obtained before any cancer treatment. These TCRs come from a female donor at least 60 years old with stage I lung adenocarcinoma. Each CDR3 is given with its conserved first and last residue. Each record gives: D gene, clone size, J gene, V gene, CDR3 protein, CDR3 DNA. A D gene is named only where the DNA matches it firmly. Clone size is shown for a subset of rows, as once, few, many or a class of expanded clone.

d_gene: TRBD1
abundance: .
j_gene: TRBJ2-1
v_gene: TRBV28
CDR3aa: CASIKGQFYSYNEQFF
CDR3nt: TGTGCCAGCATTAAGGGACAGTTTTACTCCTACAATGAGCAGTTCTTC

d_gene: .
abundance: .
j_gene: TRBJ2-4
v_gene: TRBV7-9
CDR3aa: CASSLEGNIQYF
CDR3nt: TGTGCCAGCAGCTTAGAGGGAAACATTCAGTACTTC

d_gene: TRBD2
abundance: .
j_gene: TRBJ2-1
v_gene: TRBV2
CDR3aa: CASFLFSGTSGINEQFF
CDR3nt: TGTGCCAGCTTCCTTTTCTCCGGGACTAGCGGGATCAATGAGCAGTTCTTC

d_gene: TRBD1
abundance: .
j_gene: TRBJ1-1
v_gene: TRBV30
CDR3aa: CAWGDRGILGAFF
CDR3nt: TGTGCCTGGGGGGACAGGGGGATTTTAGGAGCTTTCTTT

d_gene: TRBD1
abundance: .
j_gene: TRBJ2-5
v_gene: TRBV28
CDR3aa: CASLNRGRETQYF
CDR3nt: TGTGCCAGCCTCAACAGGGGGCGGGAGACCCAGTACTTC

d_gene: .
abundance: once
j_gene: TRBJ2-3
v_gene: TRBV6-1
CDR3aa: CASTPGITDTQYF
CDR3nt: TGTGCCAGCACTCCGGGAATCACAGATACGCAGTATTTT

d_gene: .
abundance: .
j_gene: TRBJ2-7
v_gene: TRBV19
CDR3aa: CASSIGASYEQYF
CDR3nt: TGTGCCAGTAGTATAGGAGCCTCTTACGAGCAGTACTTC

d_gene: TRBD1
abundance: .
j_gene: TRBJ2-1
v_gene: TRBV28
CDR3aa: CASRQTGGSLAGRQFF
CDR3nt: TGTGCCAGCAGACAAACAGGGGGAAGTTTGGCGGGGAGGCAGTTCTTC

d_gene: TRBD1
abundance: .
j_gene: TRBJ1-5
v_gene: TRBV27
CDR3aa: CASSRTGKAQPQHF
CDR3nt: TGTGCCAGCAGTCGGACAGGGAAGGCGCAGCCCCAGCATTTT

d_gene: .
abundance: .
j_gene: TRBJ2-7
v_gene: TRBV5-1
CDR3aa: CASSLDGSPSGYEQYF
CDR3nt: TGCGCCAGCAGCCTGGATGGGTCGCCGAGCGGCTACGAGCAGTACTTC

d_gene: TRBD1
abundance: .
j_gene: TRBJ2-2
v_gene: TRBV14
CDR3aa: CASSHRGQGNTGELFF
CDR3nt: TGTGCCAGCAGCCATCGGGGACAGGGGAACACCGGGGAGCTGTTTTTT

d_gene: .
abundance: .
j_gene: TRBJ1-2
v_gene: TRBV19
CDR3aa: CASSIGPFEDQNYGYTF
CDR3nt: TGTGCCAGTAGTATAGGCCCCTTCGAGGATCAGAACTATGGCTACACCTTC

d_gene: TRBD1
abundance: once
j_gene: TRBJ1-4
v_gene: TRBV28
CDR3aa: CASSLIGQGQREKLFF
CDR3nt: TGTGCCAGCAGTTTAATCGGACAGGGTCAACGTGAAAAACTGTTTTTT

d_gene: .
abundance: .
j_gene: TRBJ1-1
v_gene: TRBV6-1
CDR3aa: CASRLRGNTEAFF
CDR3nt: TGTGCCAGCAGACTCCGGGGGAACACTGAAGCTTTCTTT

d_gene: .
abundance: .
j_gene: TRBJ1-2
v_gene: TRBV28
CDR3aa: CASSFPGGYGYTF
CDR3nt: TGTGCCAGCAGTTTCCCCGGGGGCTATGGCTACACCTTC

d_gene: .
abundance: .
j_gene: TRBJ2-3
v_gene: TRBV9
CDR3aa: CASSPRPTDTQYF
CDR3nt: TGTGCCAGCAGCCCTAGACCCACAGATACGCAGTATTTT